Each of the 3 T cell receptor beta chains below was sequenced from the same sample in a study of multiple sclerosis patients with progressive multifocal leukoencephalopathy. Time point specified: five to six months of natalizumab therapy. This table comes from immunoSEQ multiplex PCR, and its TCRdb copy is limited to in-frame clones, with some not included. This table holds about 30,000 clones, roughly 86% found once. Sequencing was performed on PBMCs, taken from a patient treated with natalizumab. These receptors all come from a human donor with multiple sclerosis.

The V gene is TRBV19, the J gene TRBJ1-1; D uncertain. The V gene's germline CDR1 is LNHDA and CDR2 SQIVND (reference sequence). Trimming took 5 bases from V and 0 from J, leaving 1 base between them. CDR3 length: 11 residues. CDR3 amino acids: CASSLNTEAFF. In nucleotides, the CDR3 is TGTGCCAGTAGTCTGAACACTGAAGCTTTCTTT. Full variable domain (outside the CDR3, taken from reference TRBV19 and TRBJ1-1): DGGITQSPKYLFRKEGQNVTLSCEQNLNHDAMYWYRQDPGQGLRLIYYSQIVNDFQKGDIAEGYSVSREKKESFPLTVTSAQKNPTAFYLCASSLNTEAFFGQGTRLTVV.

The CDR3 DNA reads TGTGCCAGCAGTTTAAATTTCGCGGGGCTCGGGGGAAACACCATATATTTT. This translates into CASSLNFAGLGGNTIYF. The J gene is TRBJ1-3, the V gene TRBV28; perhaps TRBD1 as D (5 bases). Germline loops: CDR1 MDHEN, CDR2 SYDVKM. The CDR3 runs 17 residues. With 2 bases removed from V and 4 bases from J, the gap between germline ends came to 18 bases.

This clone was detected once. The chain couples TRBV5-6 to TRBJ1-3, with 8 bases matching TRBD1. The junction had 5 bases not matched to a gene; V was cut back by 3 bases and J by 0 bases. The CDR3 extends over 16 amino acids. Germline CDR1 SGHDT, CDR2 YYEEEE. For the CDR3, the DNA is TGTGCCAGCAGCTATGGACAGGGCCTCTCTGGAAACACCATATATTTT. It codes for CASSYGQGLSGNTIYF.